These T cell receptor beta chains were read from a single sample in a study of blood T cell repertoires in COVID-19. Repertoires were generated with immunoSEQ multiplex PCR, while TCRdb's copy carries only in-frame clones and drops some. The sample has about 230,000 clones, roughly 84% seen once. The sample comprised peripheral blood. These receptors were collected from a man aged 50 to 59 with active or convalescent COVID-19. The CDR3 runs from the conserved cysteine through the conserved F or W. A D gene is named only where the DNA matches it firmly. Where a row states a size, it is once, few, many or the class of an expanded clone; other rows omit it.

TRBV11-3	TRBD2	TRBJ2-2	NA	TGTGCCAGCAGCCCCCAGCGGGGGGGGATCACCGGGGAGCTGTTTTTT	CASSPQRGGITGELFF
TRBV6-1	TRBD2	TRBJ2-7	NA	TGTGTCAGCAGTGAAATTGGGGGGGCCTACGAGCAGTACTTC	CVSSEIGGAYEQYF
TRBV7-9	TRBD1	TRBJ1-2	NA	TGTGCCAGCAGCGTCGGGACAGGAGTTGTCAACTATGGCTACACCTTC	CASSVGTGVVNYGYTF
TRBV19	NA	TRBJ2-5	NA	TGTGCCAGTAGTTCAACAGGGTTACCGGAGACCCAGTACTTC	CASSSTGLPETQYF
TRBV3-1/TRBV3-2	TRBD2	TRBJ2-1	few	TGTGCCAGCAGTCGGACTAGCGGCTCCTACAATGAGCAGTTCTTC	CASSRTSGSYNEQFF
TRBV10-3	TRBD2	TRBJ2-1	once	TGTGCCATCAGGAGGACTAGCGACAATGAGCAGTTCTTC	CAIRRTSDNEQFF
TRBV5-1	TRBD1	TRBJ2-7	NA	TGCGCCAGCAGCTCATTCTCACTTGGACAGGGGGCCGACGAGCAGTACTTC	CASSSFSLGQGADEQYF
TRBV3-1/TRBV3-2	TRBD2	TRBJ2-1	few	TGTCCCACCAGCCAAGATTGGGGCGGGGGGGCCAGGTCCTACAATGAGCAGTTCTTC	CPTSQDWGGGARSYNEQFF
TRBV5-4	NA	TRBJ2-2	once	TGTGCCAGCAGCTTTATTGTTTCGGGGTCGAACACCGGGGAGCTGTTTTTT	CASSFIVSGSNTGELFF
TRBV11-3	NA	TRBJ2-1	NA	TGTGCCAGCAGGAATAAGACAGTTCCCAAATTCTACAATGAGCAGTTCTTC	CASRNKTVPKFYNEQFF
TRBV5-1	TRBD1	TRBJ2-2	NA	TGCGCCAGCAGCTCAGCCACATTACAGGGGCTGGGCACCGGGGAGCTGTTTTTT	CASSSATLQGLGTGELFF
TRBV6-6	TRBD1	TRBJ1-4	few	TGTGCCAGCAGTTTCCGGGACAGGGATAATGAAAAACTGTTTTTT	CASSFRDRDNEKLFF
TRBV12-3/TRBV12-4	NA	TRBJ2-1	NA	TGTGCCAGCAGTTTATCCCGGGTTGAGCAGTTCTTC	CASSLSRVEQFF
TRBV9	TRBD2	TRBJ2-1	NA	TGTGCCAGCAGCGCTAGCGGGGGGGAAGGTGAGCAGTTCTTC	CASSASGGEGEQFF
TRBV23-1	TRBD2	TRBJ2-1	NA	TGCGCCAGCAGTCACCCTCCGGGACTAGCGGACAATGAGCAGTTCTTC	CASSHPPGLADNEQFF
TRBV7-6	NA	TRBJ2-5	NA	TGTGCCAGCAATCGAGGCGGAGAGACCCAGTACTTC	CASNRGGETQYF
TRBV28	NA	TRBJ1-4	NA	TGTGCCAGCATGATCAGTACGGGGGATGCTAATGAAAAACTGTTTTTT	CASMISTGDANEKLFF
TRBV7-4	NA	TRBJ1-5	NA	TGTGCCAGCAGCTCACCCCCAACGGGGGTTCAGCCCCAGCATTTT	CASSSPPTGVQPQHF
TRBV5-4	NA	TRBJ2-7	NA	TGTGCCAGCAGCTTGCAGGGATACGAGCAGTACTTC	CASSLQGYEQYF
TRBV6-5	NA	TRBJ1-4	NA	TGTGCCAGCAGTTATTCGCAGGAGGCTAATGAAAAACTGTTTTTT	CASSYSQEANEKLFF
TRBV6-1	NA	TRBJ1-5	NA	TGTGCCAGCAGTGAAGCGCGCGGGGGCCTCCGGCATTTT	CASSEARGGLRHF
TRBV11-1	NA	TRBJ1-3	NA	TGTGCCAGCAGCCGGGACATCTTCTCTGGAAACACCATATATTTT	CASSRDIFSGNTIYF
TRBV9	NA	TRBJ1-1	few	TGTGCCAGCAGCCCGACCTCGGGGAACACTGAAGCTTTCTTT	CASSPTSGNTEAFF
TRBV2	TRBD2	TRBJ2-5	NA	TGTGCCAGCAGTGACGGGCCGGGACTAGCGGGAGAGACCCAGTACTTC	CASSDGPGLAGETQYF
TRBV3-1/TRBV3-2	TRBD1	TRBJ1-2	NA	TGTGCCAGCAGCTACGCCTCCTCGGACAGGGAAGACTATGGCTACACCTTC	CASSYASSDREDYGYTF
TRBV18	NA	TRBJ2-7	NA	TGTGCCAGCTCACCCTTAAGGGCGGGCCGCTACGAGCAGTACTTC	CASSPLRAGRYEQYF
TRBV20-1	NA	TRBJ1-1	NA	TGCAGTGCTCTTAGTTATGAAGCTTTCTTT	CSALSYEAFF
TRBV30	NA	TRBJ2-5	once	TGTGCCTGGAGTGGGGACTCCCCGGAGGAGACCCAGTACTTC	CAWSGDSPEETQYF
TRBV3-1/TRBV3-2	NA	TRBJ2-3	NA	TGTGCCAGCAGCCACCGGGACTTTAAAGTTACGCAGTATTTT	CASSHRDFKVTQYF
TRBV6-6	NA	TRBJ1-4	NA	TGTGCCAGCAGTTACGGGGCAGGGAGGGAAAAACTGTTTTTT	CASSYGAGREKLFF
TRBV5-1	TRBD1	TRBJ1-3	few	TGCGCCAGCAGCCCCTCCGGGACAGGCCGAAACACCATATATTTT	CASSPSGTGRNTIYF
TRBV5-8	TRBD1	TRBJ2-3	once	TGTGCCAGCAGCCGGGGACAGAGTGGCACAGATACGCAGTATTTT	CASSRGQSGTDTQYF
TRBV6-2/TRBV6-3	TRBD1	TRBJ1-2	NA	TGTGCCAGCAGTTACCAGGGGGCGTTTGGCTACACCTTC	CASSYQGAFGYTF
TRBV2	TRBD2	TRBJ2-1	NA	TGTGCCAGCAGTGCAACTAGCGGGGGAAACAATGAGCAGTTCTTC	CASSATSGGNNEQFF
TRBV7-3	NA	TRBJ2-1	NA	TGTGCCAGCAGCCTCCGGGCAGGGCATCCCTCGAATGAGCAGTTCTTC	CASSLRAGHPSNEQFF
TRBV5-5	NA	TRBJ1-2	NA	TGTGCCAGCAGCCCCAGCGGAGCCAGTATAGATGGCTACACCTTC	CASSPSGASIDGYTF
TRBV19	NA	TRBJ1-2	NA	TGTGCCAGTAGGACGGGACATTTCTATGGCTACACCTTC	CASRTGHFYGYTF
TRBV2	NA	TRBJ1-1	NA	TGTGCCAGCAGTATCTCAGGGGCTCCCACTGAAGCTTTCTTT	CASSISGAPTEAFF
TRBV30	TRBD1	TRBJ1-2	once	TGTGCCTGGAACACCGGACAGGGAGGCGGCTACACCTTC	CAWNTGQGGGYTF
TRBV6-5	TRBD1	TRBJ1-3	NA	TGTGCCAGCAGCCGCGACAGGGGTGGAAACACCATATATTTT	CASSRDRGGNTIYF
TRBV27	NA	TRBJ2-2	NA	TGTGCCAGCAGTAGCGCAGGGAGGACAGGGGAGCTGTTTTTT	CASSSAGRTGELFF
TRBV21-1	NA	TRBJ1-3	NA	TGTGCCAGCAGCAAAGCCCCCCCCCAGGGCCCCCCTGGAAACACCATATATTTT	CASSKAPPQGPPGNTIYF
TRBV20-1	NA	TRBJ2-7	NA	TGCAGTGCTATGGGGGGTTACGAGCAGTACTTC	CSAMGGYEQYF
TRBV11-2	TRBD1	TRBJ2-6	once	TGTGCCAGCAGCCATACGGGACAGTCCTATTCTGGGGCCAACGTCCTGACTTTC	CASSHTGQSYSGANVLTF
TRBV5-1	NA	TRBJ1-1	NA	TGCGCCAGCAGCTTGGAACCGGGCACTGAAGCTTTCTTT	CASSLEPGTEAFF
TRBV30	TRBD2	TRBJ2-7	once	TGTGCCTGGAGTGTACAAGCGGGGGGGTTCGAGCAGTACTTC	CAWSVQAGGFEQYF
TRBV10-3	TRBD2	TRBJ2-7	NA	TGTGCCATCGGGCCGACTAGCGGGGCCCACGAGCAGTACTTC	CAIGPTSGAHEQYF
TRBV5-1	NA	TRBJ2-1	NA	TGCGCCAGCAGCTTAGACGGTAGCTCCTACAATAAGCAGTTCTTC	CASSLDGSSYNKQFF
TRBV19	NA	TRBJ1-4	NA	TGTGCCAGTAGTACCCTTCGACGGGGTACTAATGAAAAACTGTTTTTT	CASSTLRRGTNEKLFF
TRBV4-2	TRBD2	TRBJ2-1	NA	TGTGCCAGCAGCCCAAGCGGGGGGGCAACCTACAATGAGCAGTTCTTC	CASSPSGGATYNEQFF
TRBV6-5	NA	TRBJ1-4	NA	TGTGCCAGCAGTTACTCGTCAGGGGCTAGGGGTGAAAAACTGTTTTTT	CASSYSSGARGEKLFF
TRBV30	NA	TRBJ2-3	once	TGTGCCTGGAGTCCCAGTACTAACACAGATACGCAGTATTTT	CAWSPSTNTDTQYF
TRBV6-1	TRBD1	TRBJ2-7	once	TGTGCCAGCAGTGAACTAGGACAGGGGGCTTACGAGCAGTACTTC	CASSELGQGAYEQYF
TRBV24-1	NA	TRBJ1-6	NA	TGTGCCACCAGTAACCTGTCGGGTTCACCCCTCCACTTT	CATSNLSGSPLHF